Following are 32 T cell receptor beta chains from one sample sequenced in a study of blood T cell repertoires in COVID-19. Assay used: immunoSEQ multiplex PCR; TCRdb lists only in-frame clones, some missing. The top ten hold approximately 3.2% of the sample, which has more than 400,000 clones, 70% to 90% seen once. Sequenced: peripheral blood. Receptor source: a human donor in a cohort sampled during active COVID-19.

The chain is built from TRBV10-1 and TRBJ2-7; TRBD2 agrees at 7 bases. CDR3 length equals 15 residues. Per the germline V gene, CDR1 is WNHNN and CDR2 is SYGVQD (reference sequence). The J segment lost 0 bases and the V segment lost 4 bases, leaving 6 bases of the junction unmatched. The chain's CDR3 is CASSGNGLDSYEQYF. Written as DNA, the CDR3 is TGCGCCAGCAGTGGAAACGGACTAGACTCCTACGAGCAGTACTTC.

The rearrangement joins TRBV19 to TRBJ1-2, with TRBD1 matching over 7 bases. The junction had 10 bases not matched to a gene; V was cut back by 7 bases and J by 5 bases. In germline, CDR1 is LNHDA, CDR2 SQIVND (reference sequence). The CDR3 totals 14 residues. Written as DNA, the CDR3 is TGTGCCAGTAACCCTGGGGACAGAGATTATGGCTACACCTTC. Translation gives CASNPGDRDYGYTF.

V is TRBV6-5 and J is TRBJ2-3; 7 bases fit TRBD1. The CDR3 consists of 14 residues. Germline CDR1 and CDR2: MNHEY and SVGAGI. V was clipped by 6 bases and J by 5 bases; unmatched bases: 8. CDR3 residues: CASSRTGREDTQYF. CDR3 in DNA: TGTGCCAGCAGCCGGACAGGCCGGGAAGATACGCAGTATTTT.

The CDR3 region has the DNA TGTGCCAGCAGTTTTGGGACTAGCGGTCAAGAGACCCAGTACTTC. Translation gives CASSFGTSGQETQYF. V gene TRBV28 combines with J gene TRBJ2-5, with 11 bases identical to TRBD2. The CDR3 covers 15 residues. Trimming at V came to 3 bases and at J to 2 bases, leaving 2 bases not matched to a gene. Germline loops: CDR1 MDHEN, CDR2 SYDVKM.

The J gene is TRBJ1-1, the V gene TRBV5-8, with D perhaps TRBD1 (5 bases). V was shortened by 2 bases and J by 4 bases, with 12 bases between the two germline ends. This CDR3 comprises 14 residues. Germline loops: CDR1 SGHTS, CDR2 YDEGEE. CDR3: CASSLGGRGTEAFF. CDR3 DNA sequence: TGTGCCAGCAGCTTAGGAGGGAGGGGCACTGAAGCTTTCTTT. The complete variable domain, with remaining parts taken from reference TRBV5-8 and TRBJ1-1, reads EAGVTQSPTHLIKTRGQQATLRCSPISGHTSVYWYQQALGLGLQFLLWYDEGEERNRGNFPPRFSGRQFPNYSSELNVNALELEDSALYLCASSLGGRGTEAFFGQGTRLTVV.

This chain links TRBV5-1 with TRBJ2-3; the D gene is possibly TRBD1 (6 bases). This CDR3 region has 18 residues. V dropped 0 bases and J dropped 6 bases, with 23 bases sitting between them. CDR1 and CDR2 from the germline V gene are SGHRS and YFSETQ. The CDR3 coding sequence is TGCGCCAGCAGCTTGGCCTTTTCAGGGGCCCCCACAGTGGATACGCAGTATTTT. It is translated as CASSLAFSGAPTVDTQYF. The whole variable domain, filled in from reference TRBV5-1 and TRBJ2-3, reads KAGVTQTPRYLIKTRGQQVTLSCSPISGHRSVSWYQQTPGQGLQFLFEYFSETQRNKGNFPGRFSGRQFSNSRSEMNVSTLELGDSALYLCASSLAFSGAPTVDTQYFGPGTRLTVL.

The table lists this clone with a few counts. The V and J genes are TRBV19 and TRBJ2-5; tentatively, D is TRBD2 (5 bases). V lost 6 bases, J lost 4 bases, and 18 bases lay in between. Germline loops: CDR1 LNHDA, CDR2 SQIVND (reference sequence). The CDR3 contains 15 residues. CDR3 loop: CASSTRLSVGETQYF. The CDR3 bases are TGTGCCAGTAGCACTAGACTCTCGGTGGGAGAGACCCAGTACTTC.

The chain has TRBV28 and TRBJ1-3; a possible D gene is TRBD1 (5 bases). CDR3 length: 15 amino acids. The germline gives CDR1 MDHEN, CDR2 SYDVKM. V was trimmed by 7 bases and J by 0 bases, leaving 13 bases between them. The CDR3 DNA is TGTGCCAGCAAAGTGGAGGGGCTCTCTGGAAACACCATATATTTT. Translated, it gives CASKVEGLSGNTIYF. Full variable domain (rest looked up from reference TRBV28 and TRBJ1-3): DVKVTQSSRYLVKRTGEKVFLECVQDMDHENMFWYRQDPGLGLRLIYFSYDVKMKEKGDIPEGYSVSREKKERFSLILESASTNQTSMYLCASKVEGLSGNTIYFGEGSWLTVV.

This clone appeared a few times. The chain combines TRBV5-6 with TRBJ1-2, with a weak D call TRBD1 (5 bases). Germline V lookup: CDR1 SGHDT, CDR2 YYEEEE. The CDR3 runs 13 residues. Trimming left V 2 bases short and J 1 base short, with 6 bases between. CDR3 nucleotides: TGTGCCAGCAGCTTCGGGGGTAACTATGGCTACACCTTC. This sequence encodes CASSFGGNYGYTF. Using reference TRBV5-6 and TRBJ1-2 for the parts outside the CDR3, the full variable domain is DAGVTQSPTHLIKTRGQQVTLRCSPKSGHDTVSWYQQALGQGPQFIFQYYEEEERQRGNFPDRFSGHQFPNYSSELNVNALLLGDSALYLCASSFGGNYGYTFGSGTRLTVV.

The chain carries TRBV5-1 and TRBJ2-1, with TRBD2 matching 11 bases. Per germline, CDR1 SGHRS and CDR2 YFSETQ. V shed 2 bases, J shed 6 bases, and the junction held 7 bases outside the gene matches. The CDR3 spans 16 residues. Here the CDR3 reads CASSFIAGGPGNEQFF. CDR3 DNA sequence: TGCGCCAGCAGCTTTATAGCGGGAGGGCCGGGCAATGAGCAGTTCTTC.

V is TRBV28 and J is TRBJ2-1; TRBD2 agrees at 10 bases. The V and J ends lost 4 bases and 4 bases, in that order; junction bases with no gene match: 10. Per germline, CDR1 MDHEN and CDR2 SYDVKM. The CDR3 extends over 17 amino acids. The CDR3 spells CASSSRLAGGRYNEQFF. The DNA for the CDR3 is TGTGCCAGCAGTTCTCGACTAGCGGGTGGGCGTTACAATGAGCAGTTCTTC.

The gene calls are TRBV19 and TRBJ2-3; D remains ambiguous. V lost 10 bases and J lost 2, with 13 bases in between. The CDR3 has 13 amino acids. Germline CDR1 reads LNHDA; CDR2 reads SQIVND (reference sequence). The CDR3 here is CATRSPYTDTQYF. The CDR3, as DNA: TGTGCCACCCGGTCCCCCTACACAGATACGCAGTATTTT.

This chain uses TRBV6-1 with TRBJ1-4; D gene uncertain. The CDR3 covers 13 residues. CDR1 is MNHNS and CDR2 is SASEGT in the germline V gene. Deletions cut 2 bases from V and 8 bases from J, with 9 bases between. For the CDR3, the DNA is TGTGCCAGCAGTGAATGGAGGGAAGAAAAACTGTTTTTT. It specifies CASSEWREEKLFF.

This chain links TRBV2 with TRBJ1-5, with D tentatively TRBD1 (5 bases). The CDR3 has 15 residues. The germline V and J ends were trimmed by 3 bases and 7 bases, with 16 bases remaining between them. The germline V gene encodes CDR1 SNHLY and CDR2 FYNNEI. CDR3 in DNA: TGTGCCAGCAGTGAGAACGGGAGAAGGGGCCAGCCCCAGCATTTT. The encoded protein is CASSENGRRGQPQHF.

CDR3 sequence: CASSGRKKGGNEQYF. CDR3 sequence (DNA): TGTGCCAGCAGCGGGCGTAAGAAAGGGGGAAACGAGCAGTACTTC. The V and J genes are TRBV5-6 and TRBJ2-7; TRBD1 might be the D (6 bases). The V end was cut by 4 bases, the J end by 5 bases, with 19 bases between. Germline V gene data show CDR1 as SGHDT and CDR2 as YYEEEE. The CDR3 consists of 15 residues.

The rearrangement uses TRBV2 and TRBJ1-1; D gene ambiguous. The CDR3 loop spans 12 amino acids. Between the trimmed V and J ends, which lost 5 bases and 4 bases, there was a span of 8 bases. The germline CDR1 and CDR2 sequences are SNHLY and FYNNEI. This CDR3 is CASSLDSTEAFF. Written as DNA, the CDR3 is TGTGCCAGCAGTTTAGACTCCACTGAAGCTTTCTTT.

This clone was counted a few times. This rearrangement joins TRBV18 to TRBJ1-2; 10 bases are shared with TRBD1. Germline CDR1 is KGHSH and CDR2 is LQKENI. Losses at the gene ends were 1 base for V and 1 base for J; bases not matched to a gene: 12. The CDR3 totals 19 residues. The DNA of the CDR3 is TGTGCCAGCTCACCACTTGGTCCCGGGACAGGGGATCTTAACTATGGCTACACCTTC. Translating gives CASSPLGPGTGDLNYGYTF.

This chain uses TRBV7-3 with TRBJ1-1, with D unclear. This CDR3 comprises 15 residues. V dropped 1 base and J dropped 3 bases, with 12 bases sitting between them. Germline assignment: CDR1 SGHTA and CDR2 FQGTGA. CDR3 protein: CASSLKGSGDTEAFF. CDR3 coding DNA: TGTGCCAGCAGCTTAAAAGGGAGCGGGGACACTGAAGCTTTCTTT. Full variable domain (missing parts from reference TRBV7-3 and TRBJ1-1): GAGVSQTPSNKVTEKGKYVELRCDPISGHTALYWYRQSLGQGPEFLIYFQGTGAADDSGLPNDRFFAVRPEGSVSTLKIQRTERGDSAVYLCASSLKGSGDTEAFFGQGTRLTVV.

The rearrangement links TRBV6-2 or TRBV6-3 to TRBJ2-7; TRBD2 matches 11 bases. The CDR3 has 17 amino acids. After removal of 3 bases from V and 0 bases from J, the junction contained 7 bases not matched to a gene. Per the germline V gene, CDR1 is MNHEY and CDR2 is SVGEGT. The CDR3 spells CASSYSLAGGISYEQYF. The CDR3 nucleotides are TGTGCCAGCAGTTATTCTCTAGCGGGAGGCATCTCCTACGAGCAGTACTTC.

To note about this clone: In the same sample, other DNA sequences code for this CDR3. This rearrangement joins TRBV11-2 to TRBJ1-2, with 7 bases fitting TRBD1. Germline CDR1 reads SGHAT; CDR2 reads FQNNGV. Losses at the gene ends were 1 base for V and 4 bases for J; bases not matched to a gene: 3. This CDR3 comprises 14 residues. CDR3 region: CASSLGQGTYGYTF. Written as DNA, the CDR3 is TGTGCCAGCAGCTTAGGACAGGGTACCTATGGCTACACCTTC. Combining the CDR3 with reference TRBV11-2 and TRBJ1-2 gives the whole variable domain EAGVAQSPRYKIIEKRQSVAFWCNPISGHATLYWYQQILGQGPKLLIQFQNNGVVDDSQLPKDRFSAERLKGVDSTLKIQPAKLEDSAVYLCASSLGQGTYGYTFGSGTRLTVV.

The chain couples TRBV7-9 to TRBJ2-1, with D possibly matching TRBD1 (5 bases). Trimming left V 7 bases short and J 7 bases short, with 20 bases between. This CDR3 comprises 15 residues. Looked up from germline, CDR1 is SEHNR and CDR2 is FQNEAQ (reference sequence). In DNA, the CDR3 is TGTGCCAGCACCCGGTCCCCAGGGCTTGGGAATGAGCAGTTCTTC. It is translated as CASTRSPGLGNEQFF.

This clone was detected only a few times. The chain carries TRBV7-9 and TRBJ2-2; TRBD1 agrees at 9 bases. V lost 4 bases to trimming and J lost 1 base; unmatched junction nucleotides: 4. Germline CDR1 SEHNR, CDR2 FQNEAQ (reference sequence). The CDR3 sequence is 16 residues long. CDR3 residues: CASSSRTGENTGELFF. The CDR3 DNA is TGTGCCAGCAGCTCTCGGACAGGGGAGAACACCGGGGAGCTGTTTTTT.

The chain couples TRBV20-1 to TRBJ1-2; D possibly corresponds to TRBD1 (6 bases). Germline values: CDR1 DFQATT, CDR2 SNEGSKA (reference sequence). The CDR3 consists of 13 residues. Trimming left V 3 bases short and J 8 bases short, with 16 bases between. CDR3 sequence (DNA): TGCAGTGCTAGTGGGGGGCTCCTTGGAGGCTACACCTTC. Protein sequence: CSASGGLLGGYTF.

CDR3 nucleotides: TGTGCCAGCAGCGTAGCCACCGGGACTAGCTTTTTGAACCGCGAGACCCAGTACTTC. Its translation: CASSVATGTSFLNRETQYF. The chain employs TRBV9 and TRBJ2-5; TRBD2 matches at 9 bases. The CDR3 length is 19 residues. J lost 5 bases, V lost 0 bases, and 17 bases had no gene match. The germline V gene has CDR1 SGDLS and CDR2 YYNGEE.

The chain is built from TRBV11-2 and TRBJ2-5; unclear D gene. Germline V CDR1 and CDR2: SGHAT, FQNNGV. Between the trimmed V and J ends, which lost 4 bases and 7 bases, there was a span of 7 bases. The CDR3 loop spans 11 amino acids. Here the CDR3 reads CASSSPVTQYF. For the CDR3, the DNA is TGTGCCAGCAGCTCCCCTGTGACCCAGTACTTC.

This clone was detected only a few times. J is TRBJ2-5 and V is TRBV9, with 7 bases that match TRBD2. This CDR3 has 13 amino acids. The ends lost 4 bases at V and 9 bases at J; junction bases unmatched: 9. Germline loops: CDR1 SGDLS, CDR2 YYNGEE. CDR3 protein: CASSRLATEAQYF. The CDR3 coding sequence is TGTGCCAGCAGCCGACTAGCCACCGAGGCCCAGTACTTC.

The V gene is TRBV19, the J gene TRBJ1-2, with 8 bases fitting TRBD1. The V and J ends lost 4 bases and 7 bases, in that order; junction bases with no gene match: 11. Germline lookup yields CDR1 LNHDA and CDR2 SQIVND (reference sequence). The CDR3 has 15 residues. The DNA of the CDR3 is TGTGCCAGTAGTACCGGGGGACAGGTAGTTTCTGGCTACACCTTC. Its translation: CASSTGGQVVSGYTF.

This chain joins TRBV20-1 and TRBJ1-1, with D hard to call. The germline CDR1 and CDR2 sequences are DFQATT and SNEGSKA (reference sequence). V gave up 6 bases and J gave up 11 bases, with 10 bases separating them. The length of the CDR3 is 9 residues. CDR3 residues: CSALDGAFF. CDR3 DNA sequence: TGCAGTGCCCTCGACGGGGCTTTCTTT.

This chain links TRBV2 with TRBJ2-2; possibly TRBD2 for D (6 bases). The V gene's germline CDR1 is SNHLY and CDR2 FYNNEI. With 6 bases removed from V and 1 base from J, the gap between germline ends came to 12 bases. CDR3 length: 15 residues. For the CDR3, the DNA is TGTGCCAGCAGAAAACTAGCTCAGAACACCGGGGAGCTGTTTTTT. Translated, it gives CASRKLAQNTGELFF.

V gene TRBV2 combines with J gene TRBJ2-1; no reliable D call. This CDR3 is 13 amino acids long. V was pared by 4 bases and J by 11 bases, with 15 bases between. CDR1 is SNHLY and CDR2 is FYNNEI in the germline V gene. CDR3 DNA: TGTGCCAGCAGTGGAACATCGGCGGCCAAGCAGTTCTTC. Protein sequence: CASSGTSAAKQFF.

The genes are TRBV5-5 and TRBJ2-6; TRBD1 might be the D (6 bases). Germline loops: CDR1 SGHKS, CDR2 YYEKEE (reference sequence). The ends were cut back, 4 bases at V and 1 base at J, with 12 bases in the middle. The CDR3 is 16 amino acids. The CDR3 loop is CASSSNRASGANVLTF. The CDR3 bases are TGTGCCAGCAGCAGTAACAGGGCGTCTGGGGCCAACGTCCTGACTTTC.

The J gene is TRBJ1-3, the V gene TRBV11-2; tentative D call: TRBD1 (5 bases). V lost 3 bases, J lost 0 bases, and 12 bases lay in between. The germline gives CDR1 SGHAT, CDR2 FQNNGV. CDR3 length: 16 residues. CDR3 coding DNA: TGTGCCAGCAGCTTGACAGCCTCTAGCTCTGGAAACACCATATATTTT. This codes for CASSLTASSSGNTIYF.